The clone carrying this T cell receptor (beta chain) was seen a single time. Its antigen is unidentified. The data derive from a study of T cell responses to AZD1222 COVID-19 vaccine. The method was immunoSEQ multiplex PCR; TCRdb's version includes in-frame clones alone and lacks a portion of them. The table has under 130,000 clones, about 88% seen once; the top ten hold over 8%. The CDR3 runs 15 residues. V was trimmed by 2 bases and J by 7 bases, leaving 12 bases between them. Germline V gene lookup returns CDR1 MNHEY and CDR2 SVGAGI. Regarding the study as a whole: Spike as a whole was targeted by vaccine-associated CD4 TCRs, dominant at 160-218 and 743-854. Clonal diversity was possibly underestimated, and the donors were mostly white British, with more females. Only a handful of AZD1222 recipients, roughly 6 in all, had baseline seropositivity. Within unmutated variant regions lay the reported targets of nearly half of spike-specific TCRs.

The TCR sequence derives from an adult in good health. Sequenced material: peripheral blood, taken on day 0 of AZD1222 vaccination. The chain recombines TRBV6-5 with TRBJ1-6, with TRBD1 as a possible D gene (5 bases). The CDR3 nucleotides are TGTGCCAGCAGTTACCAAGACAGCTTCAATTCACCCCTCCACTTT. This gives the protein CASSYQDSFNSPLHF.